This T cell receptor (beta chain) comes out of a study of OX40 agonist ivuxolimab in advanced cancers. Study as a whole: Having had anti-PD-1, anti-PD-L1 or anti-CTLA-4 therapy before was allowed, and about 40% had some. Study results and caveats: It was not determined which antigens were specifically recognized by the peripheral T cells that had undergone clonal expansion.

Using immunoSEQ multiplex PCR, the repertoire was profiled, and TCRdb retains in-frame clones only, with some absent. The sample shows fewer than 100,000 clones, roughly nine tenths of them seen only once. For this clone: Its antigen is currently unknown.

From germline, CDR1 is LNHNV and CDR2 YYDKDF (reference sequence). V dropped 0 bases and J dropped 9 bases, with 12 bases sitting between them. The CDR3 is made up of 14 amino acids. With autoimmune disease history or systemic immunosuppression, patients were excluded. The chain joins TRBV15 to TRBJ1-5, with D hard to call. The receptor's source is an adult with an advanced solid tumor such as melanoma, head and neck, liver or kidney cancer. Sequenced here: CD4+ or CD8+ T cells sorted from blood, sampled in a trial of the OX40 agonist ivuxolimab. This chain's CDR3 is CATSREDGNTPQHF. CDR3 DNA: TGTGCCACCAGCAGAGAAGACGGTAATACGCCCCAGCATTTT. The whole variable domain, filled in from reference TRBV15 and TRBJ1-5, reads DAMVIQNPRYQVTQFGKPVTLSCSQTLNHNVMYWYQQKSSQAPKLLFHYYDKDFNNEADTPDNFQSRRPNTSFCFLDIRSPGLGDTAMYLCATSREDGNTPQHFGDGTRLSIL.